The 29 T cell receptor beta chains below all came from one sample that was sequenced in a study of OX40 agonist ivuxolimab in advanced cancers. Data came from immunoSEQ multiplex PCR; TCRdb stores just in-frame clones and leaves some out. The table shows approximately 75,000 clones, with more than 70% occurring only once. Material: CD4+ or CD8+ T cells sorted from blood, obtained in a trial of the OX40 agonist ivuxolimab. The source is an adult with an advanced solid tumor such as melanoma, head and neck, liver or kidney cancer.

The CDR3 reads CASSFTDLSSYEQYF. CDR3 sequence (DNA): TGTGCCAGCAGCTTCACAGACCTAAGCTCCTACGAGCAGTACTTC. The chain is built from TRBV6-1 and TRBJ2-7; D gene uncertain. Germline-derived CDR1 and CDR2 are MNHNS and SASEGT. CDR3 length equals 15 residues. The V and J ends lost 6 bases and 0 bases respectively, with 15 bases between them.

The chain couples TRBV19 to TRBJ2-6; D tentatively reads TRBD1 or TRBD2 (6 bases each). The germline V gene encodes CDR1 LNHDA and CDR2 SQIVND (reference sequence). V was clipped by 4 bases and J by 2 bases, with 21 bases between them. This CDR3 has 19 residues. As DNA, the CDR3 is TGTGCCAGTAGTAGATTGACAGGCTCCCCGGGGGCTGGGGCCAACGTCCTGACTTTC. It translates to CASSRLTGSPGAGANVLTF.

This clone was seen only once. The gene calls are TRBV5-4 and TRBJ2-3; D gene ambiguous. Trimming pared 3 bases from V and 6 bases from J, leaving 8 bases between. Germline V gives CDR1 SGHNT, CDR2 YYREEE (reference sequence). This CDR3 has 12 amino acids. In nucleotides, the CDR3 is TGTGCCAGCAGCTGGCCCAGGGATACGCAGTATTTT. This gives the protein CASSWPRDTQYF.

The chain couples TRBV28 to TRBJ2-7; 8 bases map to TRBD1. CDR3 length: 13 residues. V lost 3 bases, J lost 4 bases, and 2 bases stayed unmatched. CDR1 is MDHEN, CDR2 SYDVKM, per germline. The CDR3 protein is CASSLTGVYEQYF. As DNA, the CDR3 is TGTGCCAGCAGTTTGACAGGGGTTTACGAGCAGTACTTC.

V is TRBV9 and J is TRBJ2-5, with D tentatively TRBD2 (6 bases). The V and J ends lost 3 bases and 0 bases respectively, with 9 bases between them. Germline V gives CDR1 SGDLS, CDR2 YYNGEE. The CDR3 runs to 14 residues. CDR3 bases: TGTGCCAGCAGCGCCGGGGACTACCAAGAGACCCAGTACTTC. Translated: CASSAGDYQETQYF.

Regarding this clone: The junction departs from the called germline gene at one end, perhaps through a read error. The chain combines TRBV7-7 with TRBJ2-5, with TRBD1 identical over 8 bases. Germline CDR1 SSHAT, CDR2 FNYEAQ (reference sequence). CDR3 length: 15 residues. CDR3 nucleotides: TGTGCTAGCAGCTCTAGGACAGGGCCTTCAGAGACCCAGTACTTC. Amino acids: CASSSRTGPSETQYF.

V and J are TRBV2 and TRBJ1-1, with unresolved D. The V and J ends lost 7 bases and 1 base respectively, with 25 bases between them. CDR3 length equals 18 residues. From germline, CDR1 is SNHLY and CDR2 FYNNEI. CDR3 loop: CASTKTGRATIRNTEAFF. The DNA of the CDR3 is TGTGCCAGCACCAAAACTGGCCGGGCCACTATCAGGAACACTGAAGCTTTCTTT.

The chain has TRBV6-5 and TRBJ1-5, with D uncertain. The CDR3 loop spans 15 amino acids. The germline V and J ends were trimmed by 6 bases and 0 bases, with 12 bases remaining between them. Germline assignment: CDR1 MNHEY and CDR2 SVGAGI. The DNA for the CDR3 is TGTGCCAGCAGCCAGAGAGCGTATAGCAATCAGCCCCAGCATTTT. It is translated as CASSQRAYSNQPQHF.

The chain employs TRBV30 and TRBJ1-1; D gene ambiguous. Germline V gives CDR1 GTSNPN, CDR2 SVGIG (reference sequence). There are 16 residues in the CDR3. V shed 4 bases and J shed 3 bases, with 21 bases lying between them. CDR3 loop: CAWIPLVKRLDTEAFF. The CDR3 DNA is TGTGCCTGGATTCCTCTGGTGAAGCGTCTTGACACTGAAGCTTTCTTT.

The rearrangement joins TRBV9 to TRBJ2-7; the match to TRBD2 covers 10 bases. This CDR3 has 15 residues. Trimming took 2 bases from V and 3 from J; bases not matched to a gene: 5. Germline V CDR1 and CDR2: SGDLS, YYNGEE. The CDR3 loop is CASSVGTSDIYEQYF. CDR3 sequence (DNA): TGTGCCAGCAGCGTGGGGACTAGCGATATCTACGAGCAGTACTTC. Together with reference TRBV9 and TRBJ2-7, the CDR3 gives the full variable domain: DSGVTQTPKHLITATGQRVTLRCSPRSGDLSVYWYQQSLDQGLQFLIQYYNGEERAKGNILERFSAQQFPDLHSELNLSSLELGDSALYFCASSVGTSDIYEQYFGPGTRLTVT.

In this sample, this clone turned up a few times. J is TRBJ2-7 and V is TRBV2; the D gene could be TRBD1 or TRBD2 (5 bases each). V was cut by 8 bases and J by 1 base, with 18 bases left in between. Germline CDR1 is SNHLY and CDR2 is FYNNEI. CDR3 length equals 15 residues. The CDR3 sequence: CASHTTEGISYEQYF. The CDR3 DNA sequence: TGTGCCAGCCATACCACTGAGGGGATATCCTACGAGCAGTACTTC. The complete variable domain, with remaining parts taken from reference TRBV2 and TRBJ2-7, reads EPEVTQTPSHQVTQMGQEVILRCVPISNHLYFYWYRQILGQKVEFLVSFYNNEISEKSEIFDDQFSVERPDGSNFTLKIRSTKLEDSAMYFCASHTTEGISYEQYFGPGTRLTVT.

This chain connects TRBV20-1 to TRBJ2-7; the D gene is possibly TRBD1 (5 bases). This CDR3 has 11 residues. Germline lookup yields CDR1 DFQATT and CDR2 SNEGSKA (reference sequence). The CDR3 DNA sequence: TGCAGCCGACAGATAATCTACGAGCAGTACTTC. Amino acid sequence: CSRQIIYEQYF.

This clone was observed once. The chain joins TRBV5-1 to TRBJ1-1; the D gene is possibly TRBD1 (5 bases). The CDR3 has 14 amino acids. CDR1 SGHRS and CDR2 YFSETQ come from the germline V gene. V lost 4 bases and J 1 base, leaving 11 bases between the germline ends. For the CDR3, the DNA is TGCGCCAGCAGCCAGGGATCGGCGAACACTGAAGCTTTCTTT. Translating gives CASSQGSANTEAFF.

The V call is TRBV28, the J call TRBJ2-2; D gene ambiguous. Deletions cut 5 bases from V and 9 bases from J, with 16 bases between. The CDR3 loop spans 14 amino acids. Germline V gives CDR1 MDHEN, CDR2 SYDVKM. In DNA form, the CDR3 reads TGTGCCAGCAGTGCCCCCCACCGCGGATGGGAGCTGTTTTTT. Residues: CASSAPHRGWELFF.

The gene calls are TRBV7-2 and TRBJ2-1; 8 bases agree with TRBD2. Per the germline V gene, CDR1 is SGHTA and CDR2 is FQGNSA. The CDR3 has 15 amino acids. V lost 5 bases, J lost 5 bases, and 8 bases stayed unmatched. The CDR3 is CASSPGLAPNNEQFF. In nucleotides, the CDR3 is TGTGCCAGCAGCCCCGGACTAGCTCCTAACAATGAGCAGTTCTTC.

The chain recombines TRBV5-1 with TRBJ2-7; 9 nucleotides agree with TRBD1. Germline CDR1 and CDR2: SGHRS and YFSETQ. V was pared by 1 base and J by 3 bases, with 5 bases of the junction left unmatched. The CDR3 totals 15 residues. The CDR3 DNA reads TGCGCCAGCAGCTTGCGAGGACAGGGGAACTACGAGCAGTACTTC. Translating gives CASSLRGQGNYEQYF.

The rearrangement uses TRBV7-3 and TRBJ1-1, with D possibly being TRBD1 (6 bases). Germline V gives CDR1 SGHTA, CDR2 FQGTGA. V was shortened by 5 bases and J by 2 bases, with 15 bases between the two germline ends. CDR3 size: 15 residues. CDR3 bases: TGTGCCAGCAGCCCACGGGGGGCGCAAAACACTGAAGCTTTCTTT. Its protein is CASSPRGAQNTEAFF.

This chain links TRBV30 with TRBJ2-3, with 10 bases fitting TRBD2. Per germline, CDR1 GTSNPN and CDR2 SVGIG (reference sequence). Trimming took 0 bases from V and 2 from J; bases not matched to a gene: 5. CDR3 length: 16 amino acids. The CDR3: CAWSVASGGHTDTQYF. CDR3 coding DNA: TGTGCCTGGAGTGTCGCTAGCGGGGGCCACACAGATACGCAGTATTTT.

This chain joins TRBV6-4 and TRBJ2-5; no reliable D call. The DNA end is more similar to TRBJ2-7, so the J call may be wrong. Germline V gene lookup returns CDR1 MRHNA and CDR2 SNTAGT. The CDR3 covers 14 residues. CDR3 amino acids: CASSVGFGDYEQYF. In DNA, the CDR3 is TGTGCCAGCAGTGTCGGGTTCGGAGACTACGAGCAGTACTTC.

This chain connects TRBV6-1 to TRBJ2-7, with 8 bases fitting TRBD1. The V gene's germline CDR1 is MNHNS and CDR2 SASEGT. This CDR3 is built from 12 residues. With V trimmed by 7 bases and J by 5 bases, 4 bases remained unmatched. The CDR3 protein is CASTLTGDEQYF. CDR3 in DNA: TGTGCCAGCACCCTGACAGGGGACGAGCAGTACTTC.

This clone has a single count. The V and J genes are TRBV28 and TRBJ2-5; TRBD1 is a possible D gene (6 bases). The V end lost 2 bases, the J end lost 5 bases, and 15 bases lay between the germline ends. Germline CDR1 MDHEN, CDR2 SYDVKM. The CDR3 covers 15 residues. CDR3 sequence (DNA): TGTGCCAGCAGTTTAGTAGGGGGACACGGGGAGACCCAGTACTTC. It specifies CASSLVGGHGETQYF.

The gene calls are TRBV12-5 and TRBJ2-7; 7 positions agree with TRBD2. Germline V CDR1 and CDR2: LGHNT, FRNRAP. J was trimmed by 4 bases and V by 0 bases; bases with no gene match: 3. The CDR3 is made up of 14 amino acids. In DNA, the CDR3 is TGTGCTAGTGGTTTGGTACCGGGGGGATACGAGCAGTACTTC. Its translation: CASGLVPGGYEQYF.

This chain uses TRBV2 with TRBJ2-4; 7 nucleotides line up with TRBD1. Germline loops: CDR1 SNHLY, CDR2 FYNNEI. Unmatched junction bases numbered 16, after V lost 6 bases and J lost 2 bases. The CDR3 totals 18 residues. The CDR3 region is CASRFGDRSPGSKNIQYF. The CDR3 DNA sequence: TGTGCCAGCAGGTTCGGGGACAGATCACCGGGGTCCAAAAACATTCAGTACTTC.

The rearrangement joins TRBV6-5 to TRBJ1-2; 9 nucleotides agree with TRBD1. The germline V gene encodes CDR1 MNHEY and CDR2 SVGAGI. Trimming cost V 2 bases and J 6 bases; bases outside gene matches: 4. The CDR3 has 14 amino acids. CDR3 sequence (DNA): TGTGCCAGCAGTTACACAGGGGGCGAGAATGGCTACACCTTC. This sequence encodes CASSYTGGENGYTF.

The rearrangement uses TRBV2 and TRBJ2-1; perhaps TRBD2 as D (6 bases). This CDR3 comprises 14 residues. Deletions cut 6 bases from V and 2 bases from J, with 11 bases between. In germline, CDR1 is SNHLY, CDR2 FYNNEI. CDR3: CASRRDSAYNEQFF. In DNA, the CDR3 is TGTGCCAGCAGGAGGGACTCCGCCTACAATGAGCAGTTCTTC.

This chain connects TRBV6-5 to TRBJ2-4; D is tentatively TRBD1 or TRBD2 (5 bases each). V was clipped by 4 bases and J by 15 bases, with 28 bases between them. This CDR3 comprises 16 residues. Germline values: CDR1 MNHEY, CDR2 SVGAGI. CDR3 protein: CASSSSLGTFSESGYF. The CDR3 DNA sequence: TGTGCCAGCAGTTCCTCTCTCGGGACGTTTTCTGAATCGGGGTACTTC.

The chain carries TRBV7-2 and TRBJ2-1, with TRBD2 matching over 7 bases. Trimming took 2 bases from V and 7 from J; bases not matched to a gene: 8. The length of the CDR3 is 15 residues. Germline assignment: CDR1 SGHTA and CDR2 FQGNSA. In nucleotides, the CDR3 is TGTGCCAGCAGCTTAAAACTACCAGCGGGAAATGAGCAGTTCTTC. Residues: CASSLKLPAGNEQFF.

The gene calls are TRBV5-4 and TRBJ2-3, with 7 bases that match TRBD2. V lost 3 bases and J lost 3; bases outside the gene matches: 7. CDR3 size: 15 residues. Looked up from germline, CDR1 is SGHNT and CDR2 is YYREEE (reference sequence). The CDR3 DNA follows: TGTGCCAGCAGCTCAGGACTAGTTAGGACAGATACGCAGTATTTT. It translates to CASSSGLVRTDTQYF.

The rearrangement links TRBV6-6 to TRBJ2-7; D could derive from TRBD1 or TRBD2 (5 bases each). Germline V CDR1 and CDR2: MNHNY, SVGAGI (reference sequence). V lost 7 bases and J lost 5, with 15 bases in between. This CDR3 has 13 amino acids. Here the CDR3 reads CASTPSGRDEQYF. DNA of the CDR3: TGTGCCAGCACCCCGTCGGGGCGGGACGAGCAGTACTTC.